The clone carrying this T cell receptor beta chain was seen just once. The antigen is not known. Per germline, CDR1 ENHRY and CDR2 SYGVKD. The CDR3 sequence is 14 residues long. V lost 4 bases, J lost 4 bases, and 5 bases stayed unmatched. TCRdb's table, derived via immunoSEQ multiplex PCR, lists solely in-frame clones and lacks some. The top ten hold roughly 13% of the sample, which has approximately 110,000 clones, around 90% seen once. The sample belongs to a study of T cell responses to AZD1222 COVID-19 vaccine. Findings of the study overall: The span of vaccine-associated CD4 TCRs extended across spike, with dominance at 160-218 and 743-854.

The chain recombines TRBV10-3 with TRBJ2-3; 7 bases fit TRBD2. The receptor was derived from an adult in good health. The input for sequencing was peripheral blood, taken on day 0 of MenACWY control vaccination. In nucleotides, the CDR3 is TGTGCCATCAGTGGAGGACTAGGGGCAGATACGCAGTATTTT. Translated, it gives CAISGGLGADTQYF.